This paragraph reports one T cell receptor (beta chain). Antigen unknown. This sample was taken from a study of OX40 agonist ivuxolimab in advanced cancers. Notes on the study in general: Some patients who did not respond also had low normalized T-cell clonal expansion. CD8+ T cells were the subset that, on average, had more expanded clones than CD4+. At doses 0.1 to 3.0 mg/kg, CD4+ and CD8+ clones expanded.

TCRdb's copy holds only in-frame clones and misses some; the assay was immunoSEQ multiplex PCR. The sample contains about 59,000 clones, around 82% of which appear only once. Germline V lookup: CDR1 GTSNPN, CDR2 SVGIG (reference sequence). The germline V and J ends were trimmed by 1 base and 2 bases, with 10 bases remaining between them. The CDR3 consists of 14 residues. Sequencing used CD4+ or CD8+ T cells sorted from blood, obtained in a trial of the OX40 agonist ivuxolimab. The clonotype was recovered from an adult with an advanced solid tumor such as melanoma, head and neck, liver or kidney cancer. This chain links TRBV30 with TRBJ2-3; no definite D call. This CDR3 reads CAWSGITATDTQYF. Here the CDR3 DNA reads TGTGCCTGGAGTGGGATAACAGCCACAGATACGCAGTATTTT. Using reference TRBV30 and TRBJ2-3 for the parts outside the CDR3, the full variable domain is SQTIHQWPATLVQPVGSPLSLECTVEGTSNPNLYWYRQAAGRGLQLLFYSVGIGQISSEVPQNLSASRPQDRQFILSSKKLLLSDSGFYLCAWSGITATDTQYFGPGTRLTVL.